The 7 T cell receptor beta chains listed next were all sequenced from one sample in a study of cytomegalovirus exposure and HLA in healthy donors. The PCR contained 60 Vbeta and 13 Jbeta primers. Sequencing was performed with immunoSEQ multiplex PCR; in TCRdb, only in-frame clones are kept and a portion is missing. This sample's table has about 99,000 clones. Sequencing input: PBMCs. All receptors come from a man aged 35 to 55 in good health and CMV-seronegative.

The chain combines TRBV20-1 with TRBJ2-1; D is unresolved. The germline gives CDR1 DFQATT, CDR2 SNEGSKA (reference sequence). The CDR3 length is 11 residues. Between the trimmed V and J ends, which lost 3 bases and 5 bases, there was a span of 5 bases. The CDR3 sequence is CSASSNNEQFF. CDR3 DNA sequence: TGCAGTGCTAGTTCTAACAATGAGCAGTTCTTC.

Notes on this clone: At one end the junction does not follow the germline gene, possibly because of a read error. The chain has TRBV7-9 and TRBJ2-3; TRBD2 aligns across 15 bases. This CDR3 is 18 amino acids long. Germline V gives CDR1 SEHNR, CDR2 FQNEAQ (reference sequence). CDR3 in DNA: TGTGCCAGCAGATTAGGGACTAGCGGGAGGTGGAGCACAGATACGCAGTATTTT. Protein: CASRLGTSGRWSTDTQYF.

The chain is built from TRBV13 and TRBJ2-7; TRBD1 agrees at 9 bases. The germline gives CDR1 PRHDT, CDR2 FYEKMQ (reference sequence). J gave up 7 bases and V 5 bases, and 6 bases lay outside the gene matches. The CDR3 is 13 amino acids. CDR3 in DNA: TGTGCCAGCAGCAGCTCCGGGACAGGGGAGCAGTACTTC. Translated: CASSSSGTGEQYF.

This chain links TRBV28 with TRBJ2-1; the match to TRBD2 covers 8 bases. The CDR3 extends over 12 amino acids. From germline, CDR1 is MDHEN and CDR2 SYDVKM. Trimming took 6 bases from V and 12 from J; bases not matched to a gene: 7. This chain's CDR3 is CASSTLAAGQFF. The CDR3 DNA follows: TGTGCCAGCAGCACACTAGCGGCCGGGCAGTTCTTC.

V and J are TRBV4-3 and TRBJ1-5; tentative D call: TRBD1 (5 bases). CDR3 size: 17 residues. V gave up 0 bases and J gave up 7 bases, with 19 bases separating them. CDR1 and CDR2 (germline): LGHNA, YSLEER. Here the CDR3 reads CASSQDRSHQGAQPQHF. DNA of the CDR3: TGCGCCAGCAGCCAAGATCGGTCTCACCAGGGCGCCCAGCCCCAGCATTTT.

This chain links TRBV27 with TRBJ1-2; D might be TRBD1 (5 bases). The ends were cut back, 6 bases at V and 4 bases at J, with 15 bases in the middle. CDR3 length: 14 amino acids. Germline V gene lookup returns CDR1 MNHEY and CDR2 SMNVEV (reference sequence). For the CDR3, the DNA is TGTGCCAGCAGCGAACAGGCAGCCGTCTATGGCTACACCTTC. This codes for CASSEQAAVYGYTF.

Of note for this clone: Its ends do not fully match the called genes, so a read error is possible. This rearrangement joins TRBV19 to TRBJ1-2; 8 bases fit TRBD1. Germline V gene lookup returns CDR1 LNHDA and CDR2 SQIVND (reference sequence). The CDR3 consists of 11 residues. This CDR3 is CATRTGHGYAF. For the CDR3, the DNA is TGTGCCACCCGGACAGGGCACGGCTACGCCTTC.